A selection of T cell receptor beta chains follows, all from one sample in a study of T cell repertoires in ileal Crohn's disease. Profiled with immunoSEQ multiplex PCR; TCRdb holds only in-frame clones, not every one. The repertoire holds about 12,000 clones, with 82% as singletons. The sequencing input was ileal tissue. The receptor set was obtained from an adult with Crohn's disease. Each CDR3 is given with its conserved first and last residue. D genes are given only for firm matches. Rows give clone size only sometimes, using once, few, many, or a class for an expanded clone.

cdr3_length: 16; v_call: TRBV18; d_call: TRBD2; j_call: TRBJ2-1; clone_size: NA; cdr3_aa: CASSSSGTSGYNEQFF; cdr3_nt: TGTGCCAGCTCATCTTCCGGGACTAGCGGCTACAATGAGCAGTTCTTC
cdr3_length: 14; v_call: TRBV5-1; d_call: NA; j_call: TRBJ1-1; clone_size: NA; cdr3_aa: CASSLEMGGTEAFF; cdr3_nt: TGCGCCAGCAGCTTGGAGATGGGGGGCACTGAAGCTTTCTTT
cdr3_length: 16; v_call: TRBV18; d_call: TRBD1; j_call: TRBJ1-3; clone_size: NA; cdr3_aa: CASSPSDRVVGNTIYF; cdr3_nt: TGTGCCAGCTCACCGTCGGACAGGGTGGTTGGAAACACCATATATTTT
cdr3_length: 12; v_call: TRBV14; d_call: NA; j_call: TRBJ2-7; clone_size: NA; cdr3_aa: CASSLTRTMQYF; cdr3_nt: TGTGCCAGCAGCCTGACTCGTACGATGCAGTACTTC
cdr3_length: 12; v_call: TRBV28; d_call: NA; j_call: TRBJ1-2; clone_size: NA; cdr3_aa: CASSMTVKGYTF; cdr3_nt: TGTGCCAGCAGCATGACAGTAAAAGGCTACACCTTC
cdr3_length: 13; v_call: TRBV5-6; d_call: NA; j_call: TRBJ2-1; clone_size: NA; cdr3_aa: CASSLRRGAEQFF; cdr3_nt: TGTGCCAGCAGCTTGCGTCGCGGGGCTGAGCAGTTCTTC
cdr3_length: 12; v_call: TRBV28; d_call: NA; j_call: TRBJ1-1; clone_size: NA; cdr3_aa: CASTSGVQGAFF; cdr3_nt: TGTGCCAGCACCTCCGGGGTACAGGGAGCTTTCTTT
cdr3_length: 14; v_call: TRBV27; d_call: NA; j_call: TRBJ2-3; clone_size: NA; cdr3_aa: CASSFDRSTDTQYF; cdr3_nt: TGTGCCAGCAGTTTTGACAGAAGCACAGATACGCAGTATTTT
cdr3_length: 15; v_call: TRBV7-9; d_call: TRBD2; j_call: TRBJ2-3; clone_size: once; cdr3_aa: CASSLATSGTDTQYF; cdr3_nt: TGTGCCAGCAGCTTAGCGACTAGCGGCACAGATACGCAGTATTTT
cdr3_length: 14; v_call: TRBV7-9; d_call: TRBD1; j_call: TRBJ1-4; clone_size: NA; cdr3_aa: CASRSGTGNEKLFF; cdr3_nt: TGTGCCAGCAGGTCCGGGACAGGGAACGAAAAACTGTTTTTT